These 25 T cell receptor beta chains came from one sample sequenced in a study of T cell responses to AZD1222 COVID-19 vaccine. Profiling relied on immunoSEQ multiplex PCR, and the TCRdb table lists in-frame clones only, not all of them. The sample includes some 170,000 clones, 92% seen only once; the top ten take 4.4%. The sequences come from peripheral blood, collected on day 0 of MenACWY control vaccination. The receptors were sampled from an adult in good health.

CDR3 in DNA: TGTGCCAGCAGCATGGACGGATCCAACACTGAAGCTTTCTTT. Translating it yields CASSMDGSNTEAFF. V is TRBV9 and J is TRBJ1-1; no definite D call. Trimming stripped 4 bases from V and 2 bases from J, with 12 bases between. Germline values: CDR1 SGDLS, CDR2 YYNGEE. The length of the CDR3 is 14 residues.

The J gene is TRBJ1-1, the V gene TRBV7-9; a weak D match, TRBD1 (5 bases). Germline CDR1 is SEHNR and CDR2 is FQNEAQ (reference sequence). The ends were cut back, 1 base at V and 10 bases at J, with 7 bases in the middle. The CDR3 runs 11 residues. CDR3 protein: CASSLGQGAFF. The CDR3 bases are TGTGCCAGCAGCTTAGGGCAGGGAGCTTTCTTT. Full variable domain (remainder filled in from reference TRBV7-9 and TRBJ1-1): DTGVSQNPRHKITKRGQNVTFRCDPISEHNRLYWYRQTLGQGPEFLTYFQNEAQLEKSRLLSDRFSAERPKGSFSTLEIQRTEQGDSAMYLCASSLGQGAFFGQGTRLTVV.

V usage is TRBV6-1 and J usage is TRBJ1-4; maybe TRBD1 (6 bases). This CDR3 has 17 residues. V was clipped by 4 bases and J by 0 bases, with 15 bases between them. Per germline, CDR1 MNHNS and CDR2 SASEGT. The chain's CDR3 is CASSGGPSAATNEKLFF. CDR3 bases: TGTGCCAGCAGTGGGGGGCCTTCTGCTGCAACTAATGAAAAACTGTTTTTT.

This clone has a single count. The CDR3 coding sequence is TGTGCCAGTACAGGGACACTCGCCGGGGAGCTGTTTTTT. Its protein is CASTGTLAGELFF. The gene calls are TRBV19 and TRBJ2-2; D perhaps matches TRBD1 (6 bases). The CDR3 length is 13 residues. Germline V gene lookup returns CDR1 LNHDA and CDR2 SQIVND (reference sequence). V gave up 7 bases and J gave up 6 bases, with 12 bases separating them.

The chain joins TRBV10-3 to TRBJ2-2; 9 nucleotides line up with TRBD1. V lost 7 bases and J lost 3; bases outside the gene matches: 6. Germline V gives CDR1 ENHRY, CDR2 SYGVKD. CDR3 length: 15 residues. CDR3 in DNA: TGTGCCATCAATGATGGGACAGGGCACACCGGGGAGCTGTTTTTT. Its protein is CAINDGTGHTGELFF.

The chain is built from TRBV12-3 or TRBV12-4 and TRBJ1-2, with a tentative D call TRBD1 (5 bases). The CDR3 is 13 residues long. With 6 bases removed from V and 1 base from J, the gap between germline ends came to 9 bases. CDR3: CASSKRGNYGYTF. In DNA, the CDR3 is TGTGCCAGCAGCAAGAGGGGTAACTATGGCTACACCTTC.

V usage is TRBV30 and J usage is TRBJ1-1; no clear D gene. Trimming stripped 3 bases from V and 3 bases from J, with 11 bases between. Germline values: CDR1 GTSNPN, CDR2 SVGIG (reference sequence). The CDR3 sequence is 13 residues long. The CDR3 nucleotides are TGTGCCTGGAGCCCCAGACCGCACACTGAAGCTTTCTTT. This encodes CAWSPRPHTEAFF.

The V gene is TRBV27, the J gene TRBJ2-5; no definite D call. CDR1 MNHEY and CDR2 SMNVEV come from the germline V gene (reference sequence). The CDR3 totals 13 residues. The ends were cut back, 7 bases at V and 1 base at J, with 10 bases in the middle. CDR3 residues: CASKQTGQETQYF. For the CDR3, the DNA is TGTGCCAGCAAACAAACGGGCCAAGAGACCCAGTACTTC.

Only one count was recorded for this clone. CDR3 sequence reads: CASSHLTADQPQHF. CDR3 coding DNA: TGTGCCAGCAGTCACCTCACGGCGGATCAGCCCCAGCATTTT. J is TRBJ1-5 and V is TRBV6-2 or TRBV6-3; D unclear. The germline V and J ends were trimmed by 5 bases and 5 bases, with 13 bases remaining between them. Germline V lookup: CDR1 MNHEY, CDR2 SVGEGT. CDR3 length: 14 residues.

The chain joins TRBV6-5 to TRBJ1-2; TRBD1 matches 12 bases. Germline V gene sequence: CDR1 MNHEY, CDR2 SVGAGI. The CDR3 totals 15 residues. V shed 5 bases, J shed 6 bases, and the junction held 7 bases outside the gene matches. CDR3 loop: CASSTGGTGGHGYTF. CDR3 coding DNA: TGTGCCAGCAGTACCGGCGGGACAGGGGGCCATGGCTACACCTTC.

This clone appeared a few times. The chain employs TRBV7-8 and TRBJ1-2, with D unclear. The CDR3 consists of 14 residues. V dropped 3 bases and J dropped 4 bases, with 12 bases sitting between them. Germline CDR1 reads SGHVS; CDR2 reads FQNEAQ. For the CDR3, the DNA is TGTGCCAGCAGCTTGGGGTTGGGATCCTATGGCTACACCTTC. Translation gives CASSLGLGSYGYTF.

DNA for the CDR3: TGTGCTAGTGGGCCCCTCGGGGAAGTCGATCAGCCCCAGCATTTT. Its translation: CASGPLGEVDQPQHF. The chain has TRBV12-5 and TRBJ1-5; D remains unclear. CDR1 LGHNT and CDR2 FRNRAP come from the germline V gene. CDR3 length equals 15 residues. Trimming took 6 bases from V and 5 from J, leaving 17 bases between them.

The rearrangement uses TRBV24-1 and TRBJ1-2; the match to TRBD1 covers 7 bases. CDR3 length equals 13 residues. Germline CDR1 KGHDR, CDR2 SFDVKD. V shed 4 bases and J 8 bases; nucleotides not matched to a gene: 6. CDR3 region: CATSEWDSRGYTF. DNA of the CDR3: TGTGCCACCAGTGAGTGGGACAGCCGGGGCTACACCTTC.

V is TRBV29-1 and J is TRBJ1-5; D is unclear. Looked up from germline, CDR1 is SQVTM and CDR2 is ANQGSEA. This CDR3 is 13 amino acids long. Trimming left V 4 bases short and J 3 bases short, with 10 bases between. The CDR3 DNA follows: TGCAGCGTTGCGGGCTCAATCAATCAGCCCCAGCATTTT. Its protein is CSVAGSINQPQHF.

J is TRBJ2-3 and V is TRBV10-3; the D gene could be TRBD1 or TRBD2 (5 bases each). There are 13 residues in the CDR3. V lost 8 bases and J lost 2, with 11 bases in between. CDR1 and CDR2 (germline): ENHRY, SYGVKD. The CDR3 here is CAIWDGFTDTQYF. CDR3 nucleotides: TGTGCCATCTGGGACGGATTCACAGATACGCAGTATTTT.

The CDR3 DNA is TGTGCCAGTAGTGACAGGGAATCCCTCGACGAGCAGTACTTC. It yields the protein CASSDRESLDEQYF. The chain carries TRBV19 and TRBJ2-7; 7 bases are a match to TRBD1. Trimming removed 5 bases from V and 5 bases from J; junction bases left unmatched: 9. This CDR3 is 14 amino acids long. Germline V gene data show CDR1 as LNHDA and CDR2 as SQIVND (reference sequence). The full variable domain, in which reference TRBV19 and TRBJ2-7 provide the parts outside the CDR3, is DGGITQSPKYLFRKEGQNVTLSCEQNLNHDAMYWYRQDPGQGLRLIYYSQIVNDFQKGDIAEGYSVSREKKESFPLTVTSAQKNPTAFYLCASSDRESLDEQYFGPGTRLTVT.

This rearrangement joins TRBV7-8 to TRBJ1-5, with D possibly TRBD1 on 6 matching bases. Trimming took 1 base from V and 4 from J, leaving 14 bases between them. CDR1 SGHVS and CDR2 FQNEAQ come from the germline V gene. The CDR3 loop spans 16 amino acids. CDR3 in amino acids: CASSLGTDRLNQPQHF. As DNA, the CDR3 is TGTGCCAGCAGCTTAGGGACCGACAGGCTTAATCAGCCCCAGCATTTT. The complete variable domain, with remaining parts taken from reference TRBV7-8 and TRBJ1-5, reads GAGVSQSPRYKVAKRGQDVALRCDPISGHVSLFWYQQALGQGPEFLTYFQNEAQLDKSGLPSDRFFAERPEGSVSTLKIQRTQQEDSAVYLCASSLGTDRLNQPQHFGDGTRLSIL.

V and J are TRBV24-1 and TRBJ2-1; D not resolved. From germline, CDR1 is KGHDR and CDR2 SFDVKD. V was cut by 7 bases and J by 6 bases, with 12 bases left in between. The CDR3 is 13 amino acids. CDR3 loop: CATRGSTGNEQFF. The CDR3 DNA follows: TGTGCCACCAGGGGGTCCACTGGCAATGAGCAGTTCTTC.

In this sample, this clone turned up a few times. The chain has TRBV7-9 and TRBJ2-7; perhaps TRBD2 as D (6 bases). Looked up from germline, CDR1 is SEHNR and CDR2 is FQNEAQ (reference sequence). V was pared by 1 base and J by 7 bases, with 14 bases between. This CDR3 has 14 amino acids. The CDR3 protein is CASSLGLAWGEQYF. The CDR3 DNA reads as TGTGCCAGCAGCTTAGGGCTAGCGTGGGGGGAGCAGTACTTC.

A few counts support this clone. The V and J genes are TRBV5-6 and TRBJ2-1; 11 positions match TRBD2. J gave up 3 bases and V 0 bases, and 5 bases lay outside the gene matches. The CDR3 runs 17 residues. Germline V lookup: CDR1 SGHDT, CDR2 YYEEEE. Written as DNA, the CDR3 is TGTGCCAGCAGCTTGGAACTAGCGGGAGTACACTACAATGAGCAGTTCTTC. Translated: CASSLELAGVHYNEQFF. The variable domain in full, completed from reference TRBV5-6 and TRBJ2-1, reads DAGVTQSPTHLIKTRGQQVTLRCSPKSGHDTVSWYQQALGQGPQFIFQYYEEEERQRGNFPDRFSGHQFPNYSSELNVNALLLGDSALYLCASSLELAGVHYNEQFFGPGTRLTVL.

V usage is TRBV7-2 and J usage is TRBJ1-6; D is uncertain. Trimming removed 7 bases from V and 7 bases from J, with 8 bases in between. This CDR3 has 12 amino acids. Germline CDR1 and CDR2: SGHTA and FQGNSA. The CDR3 DNA sequence: TGTGCCAGCACCGACCCGAATTCACCCCTCCACTTT. Protein product: CASTDPNSPLHF.

The chain employs TRBV3-1 (or the pseudogene TRBV3-2) and TRBJ2-1; the match to TRBD2 covers 9 bases. V lost 6 bases, J lost 9 bases, and 15 bases stayed unmatched. There are 16 residues in the CDR3. Germline CDR1 is LGHDT and CDR2 is YNNKEL (reference sequence). The CDR3 reads CASSWTSGLAMGEQFF. The DNA of the CDR3 is TGTGCCAGCAGTTGGACATCGGGACTAGCTATGGGTGAGCAGTTCTTC.

V usage is TRBV7-2 and J usage is TRBJ1-1; 7 positions match TRBD1. From germline, CDR1 is SGHTA and CDR2 FQGNSA. This CDR3 has 14 amino acids. Trimming took 3 bases from V and 5 from J; bases not matched to a gene: 6. This CDR3 is CASSFRQGGTEAFF. The CDR3 region has the DNA TGTGCCAGCAGCTTCCGACAGGGAGGGACTGAAGCTTTCTTT.

This sequence joins TRBV24-1 and TRBJ1-4, with D unclear. Trimming took off 0 bases at V and 9 bases at J, with 13 bases between the two ends. CDR1 is KGHDR and CDR2 is SFDVKD in the germline V gene. The CDR3 spans 15 residues. The DNA for the CDR3 is TGTGCCACCAGTGATTTGTACGGAACCGGGCAAAAACTGTTTTTT. This codes for CATSDLYGTGQKLFF.

The gene calls are TRBV6-5 and TRBJ2-7; TRBD1 agrees at 9 bases. The V and J ends lost 4 bases and 6 bases, in that order; junction bases with no gene match: 10. Germline V CDR1 and CDR2: MNHEY, SVGAGI. CDR3 length equals 15 residues. The CDR3 here is CASSFPRGQGPEQYF. CDR3 sequence (DNA): TGTGCCAGCAGTTTCCCACGGGGACAGGGTCCCGAGCAGTACTTC.